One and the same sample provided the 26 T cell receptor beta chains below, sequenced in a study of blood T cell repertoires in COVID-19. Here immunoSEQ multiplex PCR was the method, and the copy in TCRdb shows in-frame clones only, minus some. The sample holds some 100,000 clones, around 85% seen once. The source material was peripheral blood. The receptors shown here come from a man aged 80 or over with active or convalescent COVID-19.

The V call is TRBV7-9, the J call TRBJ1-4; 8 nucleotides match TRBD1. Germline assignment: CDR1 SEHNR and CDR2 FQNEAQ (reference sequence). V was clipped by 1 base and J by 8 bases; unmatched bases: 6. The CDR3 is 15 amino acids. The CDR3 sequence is CASSLGTGYGEKLFF. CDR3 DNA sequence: TGTGCCAGCAGCTTAGGGACAGGGTACGGGGAAAAACTGTTTTTT. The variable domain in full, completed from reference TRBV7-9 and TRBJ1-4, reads DTGVSQNPRHKITKRGQNVTFRCDPISEHNRLYWYRQTLGQGPEFLTYFQNEAQLEKSRLLSDRFSAERPKGSFSTLEIQRTEQGDSAMYLCASSLGTGYGEKLFFGSGTQLSVL.

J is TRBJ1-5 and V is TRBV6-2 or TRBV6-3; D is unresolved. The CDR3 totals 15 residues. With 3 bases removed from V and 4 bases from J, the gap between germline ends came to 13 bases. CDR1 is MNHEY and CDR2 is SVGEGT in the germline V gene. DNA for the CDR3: TGTGCCAGCAGTTATAGTCTGACAAGGAATCAGCCCCAGCATTTT. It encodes CASSYSLTRNQPQHF.

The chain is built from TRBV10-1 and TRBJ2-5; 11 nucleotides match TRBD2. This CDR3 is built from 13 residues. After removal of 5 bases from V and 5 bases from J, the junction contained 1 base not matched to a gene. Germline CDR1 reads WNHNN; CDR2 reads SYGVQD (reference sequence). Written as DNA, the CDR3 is TGCGCCAGCAGTAGACTAGCGGGGGAGACCCAGTACTTC. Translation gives CASSRLAGETQYF.

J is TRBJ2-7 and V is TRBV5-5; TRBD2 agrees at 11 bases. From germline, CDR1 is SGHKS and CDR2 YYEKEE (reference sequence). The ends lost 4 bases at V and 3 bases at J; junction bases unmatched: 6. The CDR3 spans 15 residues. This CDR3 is CASSRTTSGDYEQYF. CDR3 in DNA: TGTGCCAGCAGCCGAACGACTAGCGGGGACTACGAGCAGTACTTC. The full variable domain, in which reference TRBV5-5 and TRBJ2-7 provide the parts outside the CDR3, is DAGVTQSPTHLIKTRGQQVTLRCSPISGHKSVSWYQQVLGQGPQFIFQYYEKEERGRGNFPDRFSARQFPNYSSELNVNALLLGDSALYLCASSRTTSGDYEQYFGPGTRLTVT.

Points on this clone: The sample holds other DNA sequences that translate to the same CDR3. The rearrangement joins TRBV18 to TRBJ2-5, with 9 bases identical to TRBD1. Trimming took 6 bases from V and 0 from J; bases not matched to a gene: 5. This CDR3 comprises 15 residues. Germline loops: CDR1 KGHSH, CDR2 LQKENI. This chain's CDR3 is CASSPTGGNQETQYF. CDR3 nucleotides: TGTGCCAGCTCCCCGACAGGGGGTAACCAAGAGACCCAGTACTTC. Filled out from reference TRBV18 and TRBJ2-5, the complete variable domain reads NAGVMQNPRHLVRRRGQEARLRCSPMKGHSHVYWYRQLPEEGLKFMVYLQKENIIDESGMPKERFSAEFPKEGPSILRIQQVVRGDSAAYFCASSPTGGNQETQYFGPGTRLLVL.

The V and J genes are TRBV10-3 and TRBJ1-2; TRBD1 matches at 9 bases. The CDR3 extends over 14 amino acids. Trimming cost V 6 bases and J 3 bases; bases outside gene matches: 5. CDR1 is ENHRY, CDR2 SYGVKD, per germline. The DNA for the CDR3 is TGTGCCATCAGCCGGGACAGGGAGGACTATGGCTACACCTTC. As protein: CAISRDREDYGYTF.

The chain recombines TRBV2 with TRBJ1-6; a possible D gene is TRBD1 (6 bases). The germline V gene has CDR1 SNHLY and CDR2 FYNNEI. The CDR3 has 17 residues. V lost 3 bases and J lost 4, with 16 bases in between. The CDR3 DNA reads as TGTGCCAGCAGTGAGACGGTCAGGGGAACTTATAATTCACCCCTCCACTTT. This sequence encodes CASSETVRGTYNSPLHF.

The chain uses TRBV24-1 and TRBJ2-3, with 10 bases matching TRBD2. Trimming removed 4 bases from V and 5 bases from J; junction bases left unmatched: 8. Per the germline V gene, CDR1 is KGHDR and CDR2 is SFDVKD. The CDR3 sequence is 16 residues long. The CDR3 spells CATSEPLAGEGDTQYF. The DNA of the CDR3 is TGTGCCACCAGTGAGCCGCTAGCGGGGGAGGGAGATACGCAGTATTTT.

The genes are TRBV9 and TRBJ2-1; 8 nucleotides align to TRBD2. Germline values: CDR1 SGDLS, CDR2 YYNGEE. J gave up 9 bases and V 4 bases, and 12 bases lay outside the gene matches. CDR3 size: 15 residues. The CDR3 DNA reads TGTGCCAGCAGCCCACGGACTAGCTGGGGGGGTGAGCAGTTCTTC. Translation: CASSPRTSWGGEQFF.

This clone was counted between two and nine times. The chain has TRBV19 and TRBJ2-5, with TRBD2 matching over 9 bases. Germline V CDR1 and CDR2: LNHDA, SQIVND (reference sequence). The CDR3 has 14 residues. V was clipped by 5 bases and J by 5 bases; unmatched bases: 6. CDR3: CASSSRGGRETQYF. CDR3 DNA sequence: TGTGCCAGTAGTTCGCGGGGGGGCCGGGAGACCCAGTACTTC.

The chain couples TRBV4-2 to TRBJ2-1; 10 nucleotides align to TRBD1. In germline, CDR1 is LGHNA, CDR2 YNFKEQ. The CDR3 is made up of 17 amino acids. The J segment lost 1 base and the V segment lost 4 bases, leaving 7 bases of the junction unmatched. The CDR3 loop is CASSPRQGARSYNEQFF. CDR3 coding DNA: TGTGCCAGCAGCCCTCGACAGGGGGCGCGGTCCTACAATGAGCAGTTCTTC.

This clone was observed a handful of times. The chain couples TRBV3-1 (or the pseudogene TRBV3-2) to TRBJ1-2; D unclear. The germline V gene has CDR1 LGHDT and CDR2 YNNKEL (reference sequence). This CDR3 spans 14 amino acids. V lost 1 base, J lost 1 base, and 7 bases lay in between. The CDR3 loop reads CASSQGTDNYGYTF. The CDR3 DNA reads TGTGCCAGCAGCCAAGGTACTGATAACTATGGCTACACCTTC.

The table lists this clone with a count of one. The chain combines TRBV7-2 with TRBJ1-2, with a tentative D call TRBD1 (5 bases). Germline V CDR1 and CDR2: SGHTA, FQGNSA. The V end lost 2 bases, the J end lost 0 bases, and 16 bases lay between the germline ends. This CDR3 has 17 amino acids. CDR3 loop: CASSLFLQGSPNYGYTF. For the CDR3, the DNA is TGTGCCAGCAGCTTATTCCTCCAGGGCTCACCTAACTATGGCTACACCTTC.

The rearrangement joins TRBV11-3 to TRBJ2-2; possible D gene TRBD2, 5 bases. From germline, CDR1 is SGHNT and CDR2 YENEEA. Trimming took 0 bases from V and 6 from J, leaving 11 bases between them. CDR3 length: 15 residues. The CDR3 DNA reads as TGTGCCAGCAGCTTAGAAACCGGGATTCCCGGGGAGCTGTTTTTT. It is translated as CASSLETGIPGELFF.

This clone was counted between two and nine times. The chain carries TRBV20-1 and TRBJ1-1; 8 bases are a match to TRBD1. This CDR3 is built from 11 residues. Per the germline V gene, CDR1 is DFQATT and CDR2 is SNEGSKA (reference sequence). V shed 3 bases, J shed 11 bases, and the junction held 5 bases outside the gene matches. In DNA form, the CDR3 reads TGCAGTGCTAGCCCCAGGGGGCACGCTTTCTTT. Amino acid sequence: CSASPRGHAFF.

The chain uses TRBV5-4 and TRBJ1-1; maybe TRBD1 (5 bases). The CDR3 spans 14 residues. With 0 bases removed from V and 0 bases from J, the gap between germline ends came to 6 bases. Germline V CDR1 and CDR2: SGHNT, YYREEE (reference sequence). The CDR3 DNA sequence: TGTGCCAGCAGCTTGGACAGGTTGAACACTGAAGCTTTCTTT. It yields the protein CASSLDRLNTEAFF.

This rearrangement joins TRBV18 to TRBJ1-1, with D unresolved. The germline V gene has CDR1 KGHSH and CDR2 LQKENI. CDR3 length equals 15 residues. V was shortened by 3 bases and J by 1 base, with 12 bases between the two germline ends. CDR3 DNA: TGTGCCAGCTCACCCATACTAGCGGAGAACACTGAAGCTTTCTTT. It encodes CASSPILAENTEAFF.

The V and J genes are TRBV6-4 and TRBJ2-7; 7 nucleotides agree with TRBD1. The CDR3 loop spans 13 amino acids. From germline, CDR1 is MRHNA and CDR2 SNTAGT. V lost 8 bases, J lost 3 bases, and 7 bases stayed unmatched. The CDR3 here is CASARTGDYEQYF. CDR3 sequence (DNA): TGTGCCAGCGCAAGGACAGGAGACTACGAGCAGTACTTC.

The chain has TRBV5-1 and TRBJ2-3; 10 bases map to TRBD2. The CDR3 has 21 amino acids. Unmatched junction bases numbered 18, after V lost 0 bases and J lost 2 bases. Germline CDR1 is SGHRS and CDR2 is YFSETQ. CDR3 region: CASSLAVTGGLAGGPTDTQYF. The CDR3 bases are TGCGCCAGCAGCTTGGCAGTGACCGGGGGATTAGCGGGGGGCCCCACAGATACGCAGTATTTT.

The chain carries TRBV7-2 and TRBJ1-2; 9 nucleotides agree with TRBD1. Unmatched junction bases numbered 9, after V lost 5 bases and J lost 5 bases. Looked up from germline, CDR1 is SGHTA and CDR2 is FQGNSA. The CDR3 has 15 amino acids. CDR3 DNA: TGTGCCAGCAGCGGACGGACAGGGGAACCTTATGGCTACACCTTC. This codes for CASSGRTGEPYGYTF.

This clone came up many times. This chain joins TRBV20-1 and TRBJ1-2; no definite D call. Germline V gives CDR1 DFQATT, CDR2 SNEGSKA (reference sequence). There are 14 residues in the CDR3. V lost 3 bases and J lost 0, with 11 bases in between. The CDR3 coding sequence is TGCAGTGCTAGTCAAGTAAGCGCTAACTATGGCTACACCTTC. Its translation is CSASQVSANYGYTF.

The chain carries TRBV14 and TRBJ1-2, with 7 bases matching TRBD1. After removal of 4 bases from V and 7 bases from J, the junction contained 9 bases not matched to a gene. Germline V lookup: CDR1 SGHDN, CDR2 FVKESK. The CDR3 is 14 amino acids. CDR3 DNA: TGTGCCAGCAGCCTGATGGACAGGACACGTGGCTACACCTTC. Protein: CASSLMDRTRGYTF.

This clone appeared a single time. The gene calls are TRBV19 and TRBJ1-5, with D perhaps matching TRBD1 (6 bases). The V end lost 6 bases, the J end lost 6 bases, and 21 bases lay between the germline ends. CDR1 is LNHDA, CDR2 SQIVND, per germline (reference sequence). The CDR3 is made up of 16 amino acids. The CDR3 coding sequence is TGTGCCAGTAGACCCCAAGCGGGGGGCATCTCTCAGCCCCAGCATTTT. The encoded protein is CASRPQAGGISQPQHF.

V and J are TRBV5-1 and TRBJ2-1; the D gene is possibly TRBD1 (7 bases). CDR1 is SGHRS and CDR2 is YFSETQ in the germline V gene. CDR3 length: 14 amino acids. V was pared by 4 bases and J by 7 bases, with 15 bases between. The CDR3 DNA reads TGCGCCAGCAGCGCAGGGGGGAGTTCTAATGAGCAGTTCTTC. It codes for CASSAGGSSNEQFF.

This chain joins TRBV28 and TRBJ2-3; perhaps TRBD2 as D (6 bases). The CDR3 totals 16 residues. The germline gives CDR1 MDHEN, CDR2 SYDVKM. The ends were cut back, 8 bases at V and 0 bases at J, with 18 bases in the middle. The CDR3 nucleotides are TGTGCCAGCGGGGGGTTATCGACCATTAGCACAGATACGCAGTATTTT. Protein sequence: CASGGLSTISTDTQYF. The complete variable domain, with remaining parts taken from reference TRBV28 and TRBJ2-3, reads DVKVTQSSRYLVKRTGEKVFLECVQDMDHENMFWYRQDPGLGLRLIYFSYDVKMKEKGDIPEGYSVSREKKERFSLILESASTNQTSMYLCASGGLSTISTDTQYFGPGTRLTVL.

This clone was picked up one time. The CDR3 region has the DNA TGTGCCAGCAGCTTACTTAACTCTGGAAACACCATATATTTT. This codes for CASSLLNSGNTIYF. The chain employs TRBV7-8 and TRBJ1-3; no firm D call. The CDR3 totals 14 residues. The V gene lost 2 bases and the J gene lost 0 bases, with 5 bases spanning the gap. Germline V gene lookup returns CDR1 SGHVS and CDR2 FQNEAQ. Filled out from reference TRBV7-8 and TRBJ1-3, the complete variable domain reads GAGVSQSPRYKVAKRGQDVALRCDPISGHVSLFWYQQALGQGPEFLTYFQNEAQLDKSGLPSDRFFAERPEGSVSTLKIQRTQQEDSAVYLCASSLLNSGNTIYFGEGSWLTVV.